These T cell receptor beta chains were read from a single sample in a study of blood T cells in healthy people across ages. TCRdb passed the 5' RACE reads through MiXCR, listing each CDR3 protein once. The data hold 1.5 million to 2 million distinct CDR3 sequences, with roughly 27% observed a single time. The specimen sequenced was blood. The origin of the receptors is a young woman in good health. Both conserved end residues are part of each CDR3. A D gene is named only where the DNA matches it firmly. Part of the rows lack a size; the others show once, few, many or a class for expanded clones.

clone size,D gene,J gene,CDR3 length,V gene,CDR3 protein,CDR3 DNA
NA,NA,TRBJ2-7,14,TRBV3-1,CASSPLRAVHEQYF,TGTGCCAGCAGCCCTCTAAGGGCGGTCCACGAGCAGTACTTC
NA,TRBD2,TRBJ2-1,19,TRBV10-3,CAISDTSGRPRSSYNEQFF,TGTGCCATCAGTGATACTAGCGGGAGGCCTAGAAGCTCCTACAATGAGCAGTTCTTC
few,TRBD2,TRBJ2-3,15,TRBV11-2,CASSPYGGGTDTQYF,TGTGCCAGCAGCCCCTACGGGGGGGGCACAGATACGCAGTATTTT
many,TRBD2,TRBJ2-1,15,TRBV10-3,CAIRGTSGRNNEQFF,TGTGCCATCAGGGGGACTAGCGGGAGAAACAATGAGCAGTTCTTC
few,TRBD2,TRBJ2-7,14,TRBV2,CASSEGSGGYEQYF,TGTGCCAGCAGTGAAGGTAGCGGGGGCTACGAGCAGTACTTC
NA,NA,TRBJ1-3,15,TRBV20-1,CSARAWGSSGNTIYF,TGCAGTGCTAGAGCGTGGGGTAGCTCTGGAAACACCATATATTTT
NA,TRBD2,TRBJ2-3,16,TRBV12-3/TRBV12-4,CASSRSGGAGVDTQYF,TGTGCCAGCAGCCGTAGCGGGGGGGCCGGGGTAGATACGCAGTATTTT
few,NA,TRBJ2-7,14,TRBV7-2,CASSLVVFGYEQYF,TGTGCCAGCAGCTTAGTGGTATTCGGCTACGAGCAGTACTTC
NA,NA,TRBJ2-5,14,TRBV6-2/TRBV6-3,CASSSTSWEETQYF,TGTGCCAGCAGTTCAACCAGCTGGGAAGAGACCCAGTACTTC
few,NA,TRBJ2-3,14,TRBV29-1,CSVVSQSSTDTQYF,TGCAGCGTTGTATCGCAGAGTAGCACAGATACGCAGTATTTT
NA,NA,TRBJ2-6,14,TRBV5-5,CASSLVAGANVRTF,TGTGCCAGCAGCTTGGTCGCTGGGGCCAACGTCCGGACTTTC
many,TRBD2,TRBJ2-7,17,TRBV15,CATSSVGAGGLFYEQYF,TGTGCCACCAGCAGTGTGGGAGCGGGGGGACTATTCTACGAGCAGTACTTC
many,TRBD1,TRBJ1-5,12,TRBV7-4,CASSSGGQPQHF,TGTGCCAGCAGCTCAGGGGGTCAGCCCCAGCATTTT
many,NA,TRBJ2-3,10,TRBV29-1,CSVVWGTQYF,TGCAGCGTTGTGTGGGGTACGCAGTATTTT
many,TRBD1,TRBJ1-2,14,TRBV9,CASSVGQGRDGYTF,TGTGCCAGCAGCGTCGGACAGGGACGGGATGGCTACACCTTC
NA,NA,TRBJ1-2,18,TRBV4-3,CASSQDKGYAGALYGYTF,TGCGCCAGCAGCCAAGATAAGGGGTATGCAGGGGCCCTATATGGCTACACCTTC
NA,TRBD1,TRBJ1-1,15,TRBV2,CASKPWTGGNTEAFF,TGTGCCAGCAAGCCTTGGACAGGAGGAAACACTGAAGCTTTCTTT
NA,NA,TRBJ2-1,16,TRBV11-2,CASSLREDQSYNEQFF,TGTGCCAGCAGCTTAAGAGAGGACCAGTCCTACAATGAGCAGTTCTTC
few,TRBD2,TRBJ2-3,14,TRBV27,CASSPRTSPDTQYF,TGTGCCAGCAGTCCCAGGACTAGTCCAGATACGCAGTATTTT
many,TRBD2,TRBJ2-5,14,TRBV11-2,CASSSGLALGTQYF,TGTGCCAGCAGCTCGGGACTAGCTTTGGGGACCCAGTACTTC
NA,NA,TRBJ1-2,13,TRBV24-1,CATRDRINYGYTF,TGTGCCACCAGGGACAGAATTAACTATGGCTACACCTTC
NA,TRBD2,TRBJ2-5,16,TRBV5-6,CASSRGTSGAQETQYF,TGTGCCAGCAGCCGAGGGACTAGCGGGGCACAAGAGACCCAGTACTTC
few,TRBD1,TRBJ1-2,16,TRBV7-9,CASSLAGGALYNGYTF,TGTGCCAGTAGCCTCGCAGGGGGGGCCCTATATAATGGCTACACCTTC
few,NA,TRBJ2-3,17,TRBV10-3,CAISESPDSPSTDTQYF,TGTGCCATCAGTGAGTCTCCCGACAGCCCAAGCACAGATACGCAGTATTTT
many,TRBD1,TRBJ2-7,16,TRBV18,CASSPPEGRQGREQYF,TGTGCCAGCTCACCACCCGAAGGGAGACAGGGCAGAGAGCAGTACTTC
few,NA,TRBJ1-2,14,TRBV9,CASSVGEGRGGYTF,TGTGCCAGCAGCGTAGGTGAGGGGCGAGGAGGCTACACCTTC
NA,TRBD1,TRBJ2-6,18,TRBV5-6,CASSLDRGLISGANVLTF,TGTGCCAGCAGCTTGGACAGGGGGCTGATAAGTGGGGCCAACGTCCTGACTTTC
few,TRBD2,TRBJ2-1,14,TRBV7-2,CASSPGTSEDEQFF,TGTGCCAGCAGCCCCGGGACTAGCGAAGATGAGCAGTTCTTC
few,NA,TRBJ2-3,13,TRBV20-1,CSARGANTDTQYF,TGCAGTGCTAGAGGAGCGAACACAGATACGCAGTATTTT
NA,NA,TRBJ1-5,14,TRBV4-1,CASDPQGSNQPQHF,TGCGCCAGCGACCCGCAGGGTAGCAATCAGCCCCAGCATTTT
NA,TRBD2,TRBJ2-1,21,TRBV11-2,CASSLSRRRGFTASSYNEQFF,TGTGCCAGCAGCTTAAGTCGGCGGCGGGGGTTTACCGCAAGCTCCTACAATGAGCAGTTCTTC
many,TRBD1,TRBJ1-2,15,TRBV12-3/TRBV12-4,CASSLRQGSHYGYTF,TGTGCCAGCAGCTTAAGACAGGGGTCACACTATGGCTACACCTTC
few,NA,TRBJ2-5,12,TRBV2,CAGGRNQETQYF,TGTGCCGGGGGCCGGAACCAAGAGACCCAGTACTTC
NA,TRBD1,TRBJ2-7,13,TRBV20-1,CSAPDRATYEQYF,TGCAGTGCTCCGGACAGGGCAACCTACGAGCAGTACTTC
NA,NA,TRBJ2-3,16,TRBV7-3,CASSPGYGPNTDTQYF,TGTGCCAGCAGCCCAGGGTATGGGCCCAACACAGATACGCAGTATTTT
NA,TRBD2,TRBJ2-7,17,TRBV11-2,CASSFAQGTSGIYEQYF,TGTGCCAGCAGCTTCGCCCAAGGGACTAGCGGGATCTACGAGCAGTACTTC
NA,NA,TRBJ2-3,15,TRBV6-5,CASSYSRRGTDTQYF,TGTGCCAGCAGTTACTCTCGGCGGGGCACAGATACGCAGTATTTT
few,TRBD1,TRBJ1-1,15,TRBV5-4,CASSLEEGARTEAFF,TGTGCCAGCAGCTTGGAGGAGGGGGCGCGCACTGAAGCTTTCTTT